What follows are 27 T cell receptor beta chains derived from one specimen sequenced in a study of follicular helper T cells after annual influenza vaccination. Time point meaning: 2014-2015 season, pre-vaccination. The repertoire was sequenced with immunoSEQ multiplex PCR; TCRdb's copy has only in-frame clones and lacks some. The data contain some 9,000 clones, approximately 80% of them singletons. The material sequenced was CXCR5+ CD38- circulating T follicular helper cells from blood, taken on the day of influenza vaccination. Subset of the sample: circulating Tfh, non-naive CD4+CXCR5+PD-1+ (ICOS+CD38+ or ICOS-CD38-). These receptors were taken from an adult who received the influenza vaccine.

This clone was counted a few times. V usage is TRBV6-1 and J usage is TRBJ1-5; D ambiguous. V was shortened by 3 bases and J by 1 base, with 7 bases between the two germline ends. Germline CDR1 is MNHNS and CDR2 is SASEGT. The CDR3 is made up of 14 amino acids. The CDR3 here is CASSEGGSNQPQHF. CDR3 nucleotide sequence: TGTGCCAGCAGTGAGGGAGGAAGCAATCAGCCCCAGCATTTT.

V is TRBV5-6 and J is TRBJ2-7, with 12 positions matching TRBD1. V shed 4 bases, J shed 4 bases, and the junction held 6 bases outside the gene matches. CDR3 length equals 15 residues. CDR1 is SGHDT and CDR2 is YYEEEE in the germline V gene. CDR3 region: CASSRDRGRVYEQYF. In DNA form, the CDR3 reads TGTGCCAGCAGCAGGGACAGGGGGCGCGTATACGAGCAGTACTTC.

This CDR3 reads CASSLGTDSGAEAFF. The CDR3 DNA reads as TGCGCCAGCAGCTTGGGGACTGATAGTGGGGCTGAAGCTTTCTTT. This rearrangement joins TRBV5-1 to TRBJ1-1; D call uncertain. This CDR3 spans 15 amino acids. V lost 0 bases to trimming and J lost 6 bases, with 15 bases between them. The germline V gene encodes CDR1 SGHRS and CDR2 YFSETQ.

The chain recombines TRBV5-5 with TRBJ1-5, with unresolved D. This CDR3 has 13 residues. CDR1 is SGHKS, CDR2 YYEKEE, per germline (reference sequence). Trimming took off 0 bases at V and 7 bases at J, with 8 bases between the two ends. The CDR3 region is CASSLEERQPQHF. The CDR3, as DNA: TGTGCCAGCAGCTTGGAGGAAAGGCAGCCCCAGCATTTT. Drawing the rest from reference TRBV5-5 and TRBJ1-5, the complete variable domain is DAGVTQSPTHLIKTRGQQVTLRCSPISGHKSVSWYQQVLGQGPQFIFQYYEKEERGRGNFPDRFSARQFPNYSSELNVNALLLGDSALYLCASSLEERQPQHFGDGTRLSIL.

The chain joins TRBV18 to TRBJ1-2; D ambiguous. The CDR3 length is 13 residues. Trimming removed 2 bases from V and 7 bases from J, with 11 bases in between. Germline CDR1 reads KGHSH; CDR2 reads LQKENI. The CDR3 here is CASSPDPSRGYTF. The CDR3 DNA reads TGTGCCAGCTCACCAGACCCTTCCCGTGGCTACACCTTC.

This clone appeared once. The chain links TRBV6-4 to TRBJ2-2; TRBD2 aligns across 12 bases. The CDR3 runs 16 residues. J gave up 4 bases and V 6 bases, and 6 bases lay outside the gene matches. Per the germline V gene, CDR1 is MRHNA and CDR2 is SNTAGT. CDR3 region: CASRPTSGGLTGELFF. CDR3 nucleotide sequence: TGTGCCAGCAGGCCGACTAGCGGGGGCCTCACCGGGGAGCTGTTTTTT.

This clone came up a few times. The chain links TRBV5-6 to TRBJ1-2; D uncertain. Looked up from germline, CDR1 is SGHDT and CDR2 is YYEEEE. This CDR3 contains 13 residues. V was cut by 2 bases and J by 1 base, with 6 bases left in between. The CDR3 DNA sequence: TGTGCCAGCAGCTTCCCCGGTAACTATGGCTACACCTTC. Amino acids: CASSFPGNYGYTF.

V is TRBV19 and J is TRBJ1-2; D possibly corresponds to TRBD1 (6 bases). The CDR3 length is 18 residues. Germline V gene sequence: CDR1 LNHDA, CDR2 SQIVND (reference sequence). The ends were cut back, 7 bases at V and 1 base at J, with 25 bases in the middle. The CDR3 DNA is TGTGCCAGTACACCGACAGGCGTAGGAACTACGGGTAACTATGGCTACACCTTC. Amino acid sequence: CASTPTGVGTTGNYGYTF. Using reference TRBV19 and TRBJ1-2 for the parts outside the CDR3, the full variable domain is DGGITQSPKYLFRKEGQNVTLSCEQNLNHDAMYWYRQDPGQGLRLIYYSQIVNDFQKGDIAEGYSVSREKKESFPLTVTSAQKNPTAFYLCASTPTGVGTTGNYGYTFGSGTRLTVV.

This chain uses TRBV2 with TRBJ1-1; a possible D gene is TRBD1 (5 bases). V was shortened by 4 bases and J by 11 bases, with 11 bases between the two germline ends. The germline V gene has CDR1 SNHLY and CDR2 FYNNEI. This CDR3 spans 11 amino acids. Written as DNA, the CDR3 is TGTGCCAGCAGTGTCAAGGAGGGGGCTTTCTTT. As protein: CASSVKEGAFF.

This chain connects TRBV5-1 to TRBJ2-2, with 10 bases matching TRBD1. Trimming at V came to 3 bases and at J to 1 base, leaving 9 bases not matched to a gene. Germline V gene data show CDR1 as SGHRS and CDR2 as YFSETQ. The CDR3 is 18 amino acids. The CDR3 spells CASSSGTGVDRNTGELFF. CDR3 bases: TGCGCCAGCAGCTCCGGGACAGGGGTCGACCGGAACACCGGGGAGCTGTTTTTT.

The chain has TRBV5-5 and TRBJ2-3; 9 nucleotides match TRBD1. In germline, CDR1 is SGHKS, CDR2 YYEKEE (reference sequence). The CDR3 runs 15 residues. Trimming cost V 3 bases and J 5 bases; bases outside gene matches: 7. The CDR3 protein is CASSSGAGQGDTQYF. The CDR3 nucleotides are TGTGCCAGCAGCTCCGGGGCGGGACAGGGAGATACGCAGTATTTT.

This chain links TRBV7-3 with TRBJ2-7; D possibly corresponds to TRBD2 (5 bases). The CDR3 consists of 12 residues. Germline V gene lookup returns CDR1 SGHTA and CDR2 FQGTGA. V was shortened by 5 bases and J by 7 bases, with 12 bases between the two germline ends. In nucleotides, the CDR3 is TGTGCCAGCAGCCCCGGACCGGGAGAGCAGTACTTC. Its protein product is CASSPGPGEQYF.

This sequence joins TRBV4-3 and TRBJ2-7; 8 bases map to TRBD2. Germline CDR1 LGHNA, CDR2 YSLEER. Trimming took 1 base from V and 3 from J; bases not matched to a gene: 5. The CDR3 runs 15 residues. The CDR3 bases are TGCGCCAGCAGCCAAGCCCGGGAGGGCTACTACGAGCAGTACTTC. It codes for CASSQAREGYYEQYF.

The rearrangement joins TRBV19 to TRBJ2-5; possibly TRBD2 for D (6 bases). The CDR3 spans 14 residues. CDR1 is LNHDA, CDR2 SQIVND, per germline (reference sequence). The V gene lost 10 bases and the J gene lost 4 bases, with 19 bases spanning the gap. The CDR3 region is CATCGSAGGETQYF. CDR3 coding DNA: TGTGCCACGTGTGGGAGCGCCGGGGGAGAGACCCAGTACTTC.

This clone was seen a single time. The chain couples TRBV5-6 to TRBJ2-1; TRBD2 agrees at 10 bases. V gave up 5 bases and J gave up 1 base; unmatched junction bases: 6. The CDR3 length is 16 residues. Germline loops: CDR1 SGHDT, CDR2 YYEEEE. The CDR3 nucleotides read TGTGCCAGCAGTTTTAGCGGGAGGCCTTCCTACAATGAGCAGTTCTTC. It is translated as CASSFSGRPSYNEQFF.

The V and J genes are TRBV4-3 and TRBJ1-1; D gene uncertain. V shed 0 bases and J shed 1 base, with 6 bases lying between them. The length of the CDR3 is 14 residues. Germline V CDR1 and CDR2: LGHNA, YSLEER. The CDR3 DNA reads as TGCGCCAGCAGCCAAGAAGTCTGGAACACTGAAGCTTTCTTT. It is translated as CASSQEVWNTEAFF.

With regard to this clone: Other DNA sequences in the sample encode the same CDR3. V and J are TRBV6-6 and TRBJ1-2, with 8 bases fitting TRBD1. V dropped 10 bases and J dropped 3; count of bases not matched to a gene: 13. Germline V lookup: CDR1 MNHNY, CDR2 SVGAGI (reference sequence). There are 15 residues in the CDR3. CDR3 bases: TGTGCCATCCTAAACCAGGACAGGGAACACTATGGCTACACCTTC. Translated, it gives CAILNQDREHYGYTF.

The V call is TRBV28, the J call TRBJ1-1; D perhaps matches TRBD1 (5 bases). Trimming cost V 3 bases and J 6 bases, with 17 bases left between them. In germline, CDR1 is MDHEN, CDR2 SYDVKM. CDR3 length: 15 residues. CDR3 in amino acids: CASSFIVWGGAEAFF. For the CDR3, the DNA is TGTGCCAGCAGTTTTATTGTTTGGGGCGGCGCTGAAGCTTTCTTT.

This clone was seen only a few times. This sequence joins TRBV27 and TRBJ2-7; TRBD2 is a possible D gene (6 bases). V lost 5 bases, J lost 1 base, and 21 bases lay in between. Germline V gives CDR1 MNHEY, CDR2 SMNVEV (reference sequence). The CDR3 runs 17 residues. The DNA of the CDR3 is TGTGCCAGCAGTCGGGGGTTTAGGGAGAGGCGATCCTACGAGCAGTACTTC. Translation: CASSRGFRERRSYEQYF.

The rearrangement uses TRBV28 and TRBJ2-3; perhaps TRBD2 as D (7 bases). CDR1 is MDHEN and CDR2 is SYDVKM in the germline V gene. The ends were cut back, 4 bases at V and 4 bases at J, with 18 bases in the middle. CDR3 length: 16 amino acids. The CDR3 DNA is TGTGCCAGCAGTTCGGGCGCCCTAGGGGGGGCAGATACGCAGTATTTT. Its protein product is CASSSGALGGADTQYF. Supplemented by reference TRBV28 and TRBJ2-3, the full variable domain reads DVKVTQSSRYLVKRTGEKVFLECVQDMDHENMFWYRQDPGLGLRLIYFSYDVKMKEKGDIPEGYSVSREKKERFSLILESASTNQTSMYLCASSSGALGGADTQYFGPGTRLTVL.

This clone was seen only a few times. V usage is TRBV30 and J usage is TRBJ1-5; D gene ambiguous. From germline, CDR1 is GTSNPN and CDR2 SVGIG (reference sequence). The V gene lost 2 bases and the J gene lost 8 bases, with 13 bases spanning the gap. CDR3 length: 13 residues. CDR3 nucleotides: TGTGCCTGGAGTCCGGACGTAGCGGAGCCCCAGCATTTT. Its translation is CAWSPDVAEPQHF. The full variable domain, rest sourced from reference TRBV30 and TRBJ1-5, is SQTIHQWPATLVQPVGSPLSLECTVEGTSNPNLYWYRQAAGRGLQLLFYSVGIGQISSEVPQNLSASRPQDRQFILSSKKLLLSDSGFYLCAWSPDVAEPQHFGDGTRLSIL.

The genes are TRBV4-3 and TRBJ1-1; D is ambiguous. Germline CDR1 LGHNA, CDR2 YSLEER. This CDR3 contains 15 residues. The V end lost 1 base, the J end lost 2 bases, and 11 bases lay between the germline ends. In DNA, the CDR3 is TGCGCCAGCAGCCAAGGGACGGTTGTTAACACTGAAGCTTTCTTT. Translation gives CASSQGTVVNTEAFF.

This rearrangement joins TRBV4-1 to TRBJ1-3; maybe TRBD1 (5 bases). V was pared by 3 bases and J by 0 bases, with 12 bases between. The germline CDR1 and CDR2 sequences are MGHRA and YSYEKL. The CDR3 extends over 16 amino acids. As DNA, the CDR3 is TGCGCCAGCAGCCAGAACCCGACAGACTCTGGAAACACCATATATTTT. Translation: CASSQNPTDSGNTIYF.

This sequence joins TRBV7-9 and TRBJ1-1; no firm D call. Germline V gene lookup returns CDR1 SEHNR and CDR2 FQNEAQ (reference sequence). There are 13 residues in the CDR3. V was shortened by 7 bases and J by 3 bases, with 12 bases between the two germline ends. CDR3 DNA: TGTGCCAGCACCTCCGTCCAAGACACTGAAGCTTTCTTT. As protein: CASTSVQDTEAFF. Combining the CDR3 with reference TRBV7-9 and TRBJ1-1 gives the whole variable domain DTGVSQNPRHKITKRGQNVTFRCDPISEHNRLYWYRQTLGQGPEFLTYFQNEAQLEKSRLLSDRFSAERPKGSFSTLEIQRTEQGDSAMYLCASTSVQDTEAFFGQGTRLTVV.

This clone has more than one count but fewer than ten. The chain couples TRBV7-8 to TRBJ1-5; TRBD1 is a possible D gene (6 bases). The germline V and J ends were trimmed by 6 bases and 2 bases, with 17 bases remaining between them. The CDR3 spans 16 residues. The germline gives CDR1 SGHVS, CDR2 FQNEAQ. CDR3 sequence reads: CASRAGGGNGNQPQHF. As DNA, the CDR3 is TGTGCCAGCAGAGCGGGCGGGGGCAATGGCAATCAGCCCCAGCATTTT.

This clone was recorded a few times. This chain uses TRBV28 with TRBJ1-5; possibly TRBD1 for D (6 bases). V lost 6 bases to trimming and J lost 9 bases, with 9 bases between them. This CDR3 has 11 amino acids. Germline CDR1 MDHEN, CDR2 SYDVKM. This CDR3 reads CASSQGRPQHF. CDR3 in DNA: TGTGCCAGCAGCCAGGGGAGGCCCCAGCATTTT.

The chain has TRBV7-2 and TRBJ2-1; TRBD2 is a possible D gene (5 bases). This CDR3 region has 12 residues. Germline V lookup: CDR1 SGHTA, CDR2 FQGNSA. Trimming took 5 bases from V and 9 from J, leaving 11 bases between them. In DNA form, the CDR3 reads TGTGCCAGCAGCGAGTCGCGGGTTGAGCAGTTCTTC. As protein: CASSESRVEQFF.